Below are 5 T cell receptor beta chains sequenced from a single sample in a study of post-analysis software for immune sequencing data. The authors incorporated unique molecular identifiers into the TCR beta cDNA libraries. Each CDR3 protein gets one entry after TCRdb re-called the PCR reads with MiXCR. The data show approximately 730,000 distinct CDR3 sequences, about 27% seen once. No antigen is known for these receptors. Study findings and constraints: When patients were compared with controls, a handful of TRBV segments were more frequent, TRBV5-6, TRBV5-1 and TRBV20-1 among them.

The sequencing input was blood. Receptors were obtained from a girl aged 10 to 17 with multiple sclerosis.

This chain connects TRBV7-2 to TRBJ2-1; a possible D gene is TRBD1 (6 bases). V lost 5 bases and J 9 bases, leaving 17 bases between the germline ends. CDR3 length equals 14 residues. Germline V CDR1 and CDR2: SGHTA, FQGNSA. The CDR3 coding sequence is TGTGCCAGCAGCGAAACCCCCAGGGGTGGTGAGCAGTTCTTC. As protein: CASSETPRGGEQFF.

The chain links TRBV12-3 or TRBV12-4 to TRBJ2-1; D might be TRBD2 (6 bases). This CDR3 spans 13 amino acids. V lost 6 bases, J lost 8 bases, and 14 bases lay in between. CDR3 amino acids: CASSWGERDEQFF. The CDR3 DNA reads as TGTGCCAGCAGCTGGGGAGAGCGGGATGAGCAGTTCTTC.

V gene TRBV6-5 combines with J gene TRBJ1-2, with TRBD1 as a possible D gene (5 bases). Germline loops: CDR1 MNHEY, CDR2 SVGAGI. The CDR3 consists of 15 residues. Trimming removed 2 bases at V and 2 bases at J, with 12 bases between. The CDR3 DNA follows: TGTGCCAGCAGTTACGGAGGCGGGGGGAACTATGGCTACACCTTC. Translating it yields CASSYGGGGNYGYTF.

The J gene is TRBJ2-1, the V gene TRBV28; no clear D. The germline CDR1 and CDR2 sequences are MDHEN and SYDVKM. Trimming took off 3 bases at V and 6 bases at J, with 9 bases between the two ends. The CDR3 runs to 13 residues. CDR3 region: CASSFDSSNEQFF. The CDR3 nucleotides read TGTGCCAGCAGTTTTGACTCAAGCAATGAGCAGTTCTTC.

V usage is TRBV27 and J usage is TRBJ2-7, with D perhaps TRBD1 (6 bases). Germline V gene lookup returns CDR1 MNHEY and CDR2 SMNVEV (reference sequence). Trimming shortened V by 4 bases and J by 2 bases, and 12 bases separated the two germline ends. The CDR3 is made up of 14 amino acids. The DNA of the CDR3 is TGTGCCAGCAGTTCACAGGGAATTGCCTACGAGCAGTACTTC. Its protein product is CASSSQGIAYEQYF.